Shown below are 30 T cell receptor beta chains from a single sample sequenced in a study of Ad26.COV2.S vaccination and SARS-CoV-2 variants. As to treatment: some 20 received Ad26.COV2.S at low or high dose, single or two shots; a few received placebo; per-sample allocation not given. Sampling happened 63 days after the first vaccine or placebo injection. The method was immunoSEQ multiplex PCR; TCRdb's version includes in-frame clones alone and lacks a portion of them. The sample gives 400,000 to 450,000 clones, around 92% of which show up once; around 1.7% is in the top ten. The material sequenced was peripheral blood, taken in a trial of Ad26.COV2.S vaccine versus placebo. The receptors come from a person between 18 and 60 years old who received the Ad26.COV2.S COVID-19 vaccine or a placebo.

This chain joins TRBV7-9 and TRBJ2-3; TRBD1 agrees at 9 bases. J lost 2 bases, V lost 7 bases, and 10 bases had no gene match. CDR1 and CDR2 (germline): SEHNR, FQNEAQ (reference sequence). This CDR3 is built from 16 residues. The DNA for the CDR3 is TGTGCCAGCACTCCCCGATGGGACAGGGCCACAGATACGCAGTATTTT. Translation: CASTPRWDRATDTQYF.

This chain uses TRBV30 with TRBJ1-1, with 7 bases identical to TRBD1. With 5 bases clipped from V and 6 bases from J, the junction kept 6 bases outside the gene matches. This CDR3 contains 12 residues. From germline, CDR1 is GTSNPN and CDR2 SVGIG (reference sequence). The CDR3 sequence: CAWQQGSAEAFF. CDR3 DNA sequence: TGTGCCTGGCAACAGGGGTCGGCTGAAGCTTTCTTT.

The chain couples TRBV18 to TRBJ1-2; 7 bases map to TRBD1. Per the germline V gene, CDR1 is KGHSH and CDR2 is LQKENI. The trim removed 3 bases at V and 7 bases at J, leaving 11 bases unmatched. This CDR3 has 15 residues. The DNA for the CDR3 is TGTGCCAGCTCACCGGTCTCAGGGGGAGCAAGTGGCTACACCTTC. Translated, it gives CASSPVSGGASGYTF.

The chain couples TRBV2 to TRBJ2-1; 9 nucleotides agree with TRBD2. CDR3 length: 17 amino acids. Germline V CDR1 and CDR2: SNHLY, FYNNEI. With V trimmed by 2 bases and J by 5 bases, 10 bases remained unmatched. Here the CDR3 DNA reads TGTGCCAGCAGTGAATGGCGGGGGGGGCCAAACGACAATGAGCAGTTCTTC. Protein sequence: CASSEWRGGPNDNEQFF.

This clone was counted between two and nine times. The rearrangement links TRBV4-3 to TRBJ2-3; D tentatively reads TRBD1 or TRBD2 (5 bases each). Germline CDR1 reads LGHNA; CDR2 reads YSLEER. V was shortened by 3 bases and J by 1 base, with 8 bases between the two germline ends. The CDR3 has 14 residues. The CDR3 DNA sequence: TGCGCCAGCAGCCAGGGGGTGGGCACAGATACGCAGTATTTT. Amino acids: CASSQGVGTDTQYF.

This clone was seen just once. The chain recombines TRBV5-6 with TRBJ2-3; D not resolved. The germline gives CDR1 SGHDT, CDR2 YYEEEE. Trimming removed 1 base from V and 4 bases from J, with 10 bases in between. The CDR3 has 14 residues. CDR3 sequence (DNA): TGTGCCAGCAGCTTGACAAGTTCGGCAGATACGCAGTATTTT. It codes for CASSLTSSADTQYF.

Concerning this clone itself: Other DNA sequences in the sample encode the same CDR3. The chain couples TRBV29-1 to TRBJ2-7, with D tentatively TRBD1 or TRBD2 (6 bases each). V was pared by 3 bases and J by 4 bases, with 10 bases between. The length of the CDR3 is 12 residues. Germline V lookup: CDR1 SQVTM, CDR2 ANQGSEA. The CDR3 loop is CSVEGGTYEQYF. The DNA for the CDR3 is TGCAGCGTTGAGGGGGGCACATACGAGCAGTACTTC.

This clone occurred once. The V call is TRBV6-5, the J call TRBJ1-5; 12 bases fit TRBD1. This CDR3 contains 14 residues. Trimming took 6 bases from V and 6 from J; bases not matched to a gene: 3. Germline V lookup: CDR1 MNHEY, CDR2 SVGAGI. This chain's CDR3 is CASRGQGAGQPQHF. In DNA form, the CDR3 reads TGTGCCAGCAGGGGACAGGGGGCGGGTCAGCCCCAGCATTTT.

CDR3 coding DNA: TGTGCCAGTACCACCGGTTTGCAGGCGGAGACCCAGTACTTC. This encodes CASTTGLQAETQYF. The V call is TRBV19, the J call TRBJ2-5, with unresolved D. Trimming stripped 7 bases from V and 5 bases from J, with 17 bases between. The V gene's germline CDR1 is LNHDA and CDR2 SQIVND (reference sequence). This CDR3 comprises 14 residues. The full variable domain, rest sourced from reference TRBV19 and TRBJ2-5, is DGGITQSPKYLFRKEGQNVTLSCEQNLNHDAMYWYRQDPGQGLRLIYYSQIVNDFQKGDIAEGYSVSREKKESFPLTVTSAQKNPTAFYLCASTTGLQAETQYFGPGTRLLVL.

In this sample, this clone turned up once. The chain carries TRBV2 and TRBJ1-2, with a weak D call TRBD1 (5 bases). The germline gives CDR1 SNHLY, CDR2 FYNNEI. The V end lost 8 bases, the J end lost 9 bases, and 16 bases lay between the germline ends. The CDR3 is 12 residues long. CDR3 region: CASLGRVVSYTF. The CDR3 nucleotides read TGTGCCAGCTTGGGCAGGGTGGTAAGCTACACCTTC.

This chain links TRBV3-1 (or the pseudogene TRBV3-2) with TRBJ2-1; 7 bases fit TRBD2. V lost 1 base, J lost 0 bases, and 6 bases stayed unmatched. CDR3 length: 17 residues. In germline, CDR1 is LGHDT, CDR2 YNNKEL (reference sequence). The DNA for the CDR3 is TGTGCCAGCAGCCAAGTCCCGTCGGGGGGCTCCTACAATGAGCAGTTCTTC. This encodes CASSQVPSGGSYNEQFF.

The CDR3 region has the DNA TGTGCCAGCAGCTGGGGACAGAGCAATCAGCCCCAGCATTTT. Its translation is CASSWGQSNQPQHF. The chain combines TRBV5-8 with TRBJ1-5; 7 bases match TRBD1. The V gene end was trimmed by 3 bases and the J gene end by 1 base; junction bases not matched to a gene: 1. CDR1 is SGHTS and CDR2 is YDEGEE in the germline V gene. This CDR3 region has 14 residues. Full variable domain (remainder filled in from reference TRBV5-8 and TRBJ1-5): EAGVTQSPTHLIKTRGQQATLRCSPISGHTSVYWYQQALGLGLQFLLWYDEGEERNRGNFPPRFSGRQFPNYSSELNVNALELEDSALYLCASSWGQSNQPQHFGDGTRLSIL.

The rearrangement links TRBV5-1 to TRBJ2-1, with a tentative D call TRBD2 (6 bases). This CDR3 comprises 15 residues. Germline CDR1 SGHRS, CDR2 YFSETQ. Trimming shortened V by 2 bases and J by 4 bases, and 13 bases separated the two germline ends. This CDR3 reads CASSLTSGLYNEQFF. CDR3 DNA sequence: TGCGCCAGCAGCTTAACGAGCGGACTATACAATGAGCAGTTCTTC.

The chain is built from TRBV6-2 or TRBV6-3 and TRBJ2-1, with D tentatively TRBD1 (5 bases). V shed 2 bases and J shed 5 bases, with 13 bases lying between them. This CDR3 contains 15 residues. CDR1 is MNHEY and CDR2 is SVGEGT in the germline V gene. In nucleotides, the CDR3 is TGTGCCAGCAGTTACATGGTGCCAGGGAACAATGAGCAGTTCTTC. This translates into CASSYMVPGNNEQFF.

This clone was counted a single time. The chain links TRBV9 to TRBJ1-1; D call uncertain. The CDR3 has 13 residues. The V end lost 0 bases, the J end lost 4 bases, and 7 bases lay between the germline ends. Germline V gene data show CDR1 as SGDLS and CDR2 as YYNGEE. The CDR3 coding sequence is TGTGCCAGCAGCGTAGGGACGGTCACTGAAGCTTTCTTT. It yields the protein CASSVGTVTEAFF.

V and J are TRBV7-2 and TRBJ2-1; 11 bases are shared with TRBD2. This CDR3 region has 14 residues. Germline V gene data show CDR1 as SGHTA and CDR2 as FQGNSA. V trimming: 7 bases; J trimming: 7 bases; junction bases outside the gene matches: 6. The CDR3 coding sequence is TGTGCCAGCATAGCGGGGGGGTCTATAAATGAGCAGTTCTTC. This gives the protein CASIAGGSINEQFF.

This sequence joins TRBV5-1 and TRBJ2-7, with TRBD1 identical over 7 bases. The CDR3 runs 12 residues. The ends lost 3 bases at V and 3 bases at J; junction bases unmatched: 0. Germline values: CDR1 SGHRS, CDR2 YFSETQ. CDR3 amino acids: CASSSGGYEQYF. The CDR3 coding sequence is TGCGCCAGCAGCTCAGGGGGCTACGAGCAGTACTTC.

The gene calls are TRBV25-1 and TRBJ1-2; 10 bases align to TRBD1. Germline V gives CDR1 MGHDK, CDR2 SYGVNS. The CDR3 has 15 amino acids. With 8 bases clipped from V and 4 bases from J, the junction kept 10 bases outside the gene matches. This CDR3 reads CASPGTGVSSYGYTF. CDR3 bases: TGTGCCAGCCCCGGGACAGGGGTGTCGAGCTATGGCTACACCTTC.

DNA for the CDR3: TGTGCCAGCCACAGGGAGATGAACACTGAAGCTTTCTTT. It translates to CASHREMNTEAFF. V and J are TRBV19 and TRBJ1-1, with D perhaps TRBD1 (6 bases). V lost 9 bases to trimming and J lost 0 bases, with 11 bases between them. Germline assignment: CDR1 LNHDA and CDR2 SQIVND (reference sequence). The CDR3 is 13 amino acids. Using reference TRBV19 and TRBJ1-1 for the parts outside the CDR3, the full variable domain is DGGITQSPKYLFRKEGQNVTLSCEQNLNHDAMYWYRQDPGQGLRLIYYSQIVNDFQKGDIAEGYSVSREKKESFPLTVTSAQKNPTAFYLCASHREMNTEAFFGQGTRLTVV.

This chain connects TRBV7-9 to TRBJ2-7, with 13 bases matching TRBD2. The CDR3 loop spans 16 amino acids. Germline CDR1 and CDR2: SEHNR and FQNEAQ (reference sequence). V lost 6 bases and J lost 0; bases outside the gene matches: 5. The CDR3 DNA reads as TGTGCCAGCAGACATACTAGCGGGGGGGCCTCCTACGAGCAGTACTTC. This translates into CASRHTSGGASYEQYF.

The J gene is TRBJ2-7, the V gene TRBV3-1 (or the pseudogene TRBV3-2), with 8 bases aligning to TRBD2. Germline CDR1 is LGHDT and CDR2 is YNNKEL (reference sequence). The CDR3 totals 14 residues. The V segment lost 1 base and the J segment 3 bases; nucleotides outside the gene matches: 2. CDR3 protein: CASSQGTSGYEQYF. The CDR3 bases are TGTGCCAGCAGCCAAGGTACTAGCGGCTACGAGCAGTACTTC.

Here the CDR3 reads CASSSTGTGVWSNQPQHF. The CDR3, as DNA: TGTGCCAGCAGTTCAACCGGGACAGGGGTATGGAGCAATCAGCCCCAGCATTTT. The chain recombines TRBV27 with TRBJ1-5; 10 nucleotides agree with TRBD1. With V trimmed by 4 bases and J by 1 base, 10 bases remained unmatched. CDR3 size: 18 residues. Germline V lookup: CDR1 MNHEY, CDR2 SMNVEV (reference sequence).

The table lists this clone with a count of one. The rearrangement uses TRBV5-4 and TRBJ2-5; TRBD1 is a possible D gene (6 bases). Looked up from germline, CDR1 is SGHNT and CDR2 is YYREEE (reference sequence). V was pared by 0 bases and J by 0 bases, with 15 bases between. The length of the CDR3 is 17 residues. The CDR3 spells CASSLDPGTPYQETQYF. As DNA, the CDR3 is TGTGCCAGCAGCTTGGATCCCGGGACACCGTACCAAGAGACCCAGTACTTC.

Written as DNA, the CDR3 is TGTGCCATCAGTGAGTCGGCGGGGTCACCCTCCTACGAGCAGTACTTC. Translation: CAISESAGSPSYEQYF. V and J are TRBV10-3 and TRBJ2-7; D is possibly TRBD2 (6 bases). V dropped 0 bases and J dropped 0 bases, with 12 bases sitting between them. The length of the CDR3 is 16 residues. Germline CDR1 ENHRY, CDR2 SYGVKD.

The chain joins TRBV4-1 to TRBJ2-2; D gene uncertain. V lost 1 base and J 5 bases, leaving 11 bases between the germline ends. The CDR3 is made up of 15 amino acids. Germline CDR1 reads MGHRA; CDR2 reads YSYEKL. CDR3 region: CASSQVVKGTGELFF. CDR3 sequence (DNA): TGCGCCAGCAGCCAAGTGGTAAAAGGGACCGGGGAGCTGTTTTTT.

The chain is built from TRBV7-2 and TRBJ1-4; TRBD1 agrees at 8 bases. Germline CDR1 reads SGHTA; CDR2 reads FQGNSA. J gave up 3 bases and V 8 bases, and 8 bases lay outside the gene matches. The CDR3 consists of 15 residues. The CDR3 DNA reads TGTGCCAGCTCCATACCGGGACAGGCTAATGAAAAACTGTTTTTT. Protein product: CASSIPGQANEKLFF.

The chain combines TRBV30 with TRBJ1-2, with D hard to call. Germline CDR1 is GTSNPN and CDR2 is SVGIG (reference sequence). Trimming shortened V by 4 bases and J by 11 bases, and 14 bases separated the two germline ends. The CDR3 loop spans 11 amino acids. The CDR3 DNA sequence: TGTGCCTGGAACGTAGGACTGCTTTACACCTTC. Translation gives CAWNVGLLYTF.

The chain has TRBV19 and TRBJ2-3; 11 nucleotides agree with TRBD2. The CDR3 runs to 17 residues. Per germline, CDR1 LNHDA and CDR2 SQIVND (reference sequence). With V trimmed by 1 base and J by 4 bases, 7 bases remained unmatched. The CDR3 sequence is CASSIGSGGALADTQYF. The CDR3 coding sequence is TGTGCCAGTAGTATAGGTAGCGGGGGGGCCTTGGCAGATACGCAGTATTTT.

The V call is TRBV6-5, the J call TRBJ1-5; the match to TRBD1 covers 7 bases. Trimming removed 6 bases from V and 4 bases from J; junction bases left unmatched: 6. This CDR3 is 14 amino acids long. Germline V CDR1 and CDR2: MNHEY, SVGAGI. The CDR3 region is CASSRGTVNQPQHF. The CDR3 DNA reads TGTGCCAGCAGCCGGGGGACAGTAAATCAGCCCCAGCATTTT.

The V call is TRBV28, the J call TRBJ2-3; 14 bases match TRBD2. Trimming removed 5 bases from V and 2 bases from J; junction bases left unmatched: 9. The length of the CDR3 is 18 residues. Germline V lookup: CDR1 MDHEN, CDR2 SYDVKM. The CDR3 reads CASSIRLAGGTITDTQYF. The CDR3 nucleotides read TGTGCCAGCAGTATCAGACTAGCGGGGGGGACAATCACAGATACGCAGTATTTT.